This T cell receptor beta chain originates from a study of blood T cell repertoires in COVID-19 (dated by TCRdb to about 2020). For the study in its entirety: Samples covering the acute and convalescent phases of COVID-19 were provided by collaborators in the United States, Italy and Spain. Samples came from the ongoing ImmuneRACE study (first 160 participants) plus 1,254 subjects from 6 global collaborators. Sample metadata almost always included a de-identified subject ID, COVID-19 status, age in years and sex. Subjects who had been exposed to COVID-19, were actively infected with it, or had recovered from it provided the deeply sampled blood TCRbeta repertoires that made up the dataset. HLA class I and class II types, where available, came from metadata supplied by the sample provider rather than from assay-based typing. A freely available public database, intended as a resource for researchers studying the immune response to SARS-CoV-2, is where the repertoires were released. The prospective study material was composed of cDNA or gDNA derived from T cells, B-cell-depleted T cells, or PBMCs. Here is what the overall study found, with its caveats: The amount of clinical and demographic metadata varied by source and participant and was provided uncurated.

TCRbeta CDR3 regions were amplified from genomic DNA by means of the immunoSEQ Assay, a bias-controlled multiplex PCR. On the study's bioinformatics: Within the assay, amplification of reference gene primers was used to estimate how many nucleated cells each sample contained. Sequence reads were collapsed and filtered to measure the absolute abundance of every unique TCRbeta CDR3 rearrangement. Productive Simpson clonality was computed per sample as the square root of Simpson's diversity index over productive rearrangements. As stored in TCRdb, this immuneACCESS dataset retains in-frame rearrangements with V and J assigned. A fraction of the clones does not appear; measured against another copy, unresolved V genes explain less than half of the discrepancy, and the remainder lacks a known reason. The D gene and trimming were derived from the DNA, and the V and J assignments and clone size from that table. This sample holds roughly 190,000 clones; roughly 80% were observed only once. The ten largest clonotypes hold 6% to 8.5% of the sample.

CDR1 LNHDA and CDR2 SQIVND were looked up in the germline V gene (reference sequence). Trimming takes 5 bases from V and 6 bases from J, and the germline ends sit 14 bases apart. Counted from cysteine to phenylalanine, this CDR3 has 14 amino acids. Just CDR3 DNA is preserved here, 42 bases in frame from base 1. The collaborating institutions used their own protocols to collect whole blood in K2EDTA tubes. For TCRbeta analysis, collaborators shipped samples as frozen whole blood, isolated PBMCs, or DNA extracted from either of those sample types. As concerns this clone: The specificity of this receptor is unknown. Per-nucleotide qualities are absent, and no much larger clonotype sits a single base away.

The chain is made from TRBV19 and TRBJ1-5; TRBD1 is a weak D gene call, 5 bases matching. This receptor was taken from a man in his 60s with acute or convalescent COVID-19. The material sequenced was peripheral blood. The CDR3 region reads CASSYDSPSQPQHF. The bases are TGTGCCAGTAGTTACGACAGTCCGAGTCAGCCCCAGCATTTT.